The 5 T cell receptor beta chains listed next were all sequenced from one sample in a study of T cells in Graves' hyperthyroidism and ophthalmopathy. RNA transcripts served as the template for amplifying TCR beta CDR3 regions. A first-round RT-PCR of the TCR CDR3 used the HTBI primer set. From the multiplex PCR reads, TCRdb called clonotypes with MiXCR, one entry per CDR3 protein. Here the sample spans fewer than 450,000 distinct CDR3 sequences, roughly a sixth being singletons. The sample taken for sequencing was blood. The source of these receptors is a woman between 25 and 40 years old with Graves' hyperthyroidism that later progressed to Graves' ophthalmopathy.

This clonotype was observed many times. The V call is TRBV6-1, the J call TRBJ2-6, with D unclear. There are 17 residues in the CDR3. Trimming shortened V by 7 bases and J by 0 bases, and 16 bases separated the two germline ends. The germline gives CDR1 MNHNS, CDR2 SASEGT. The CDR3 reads CASIPRLSFSGANVLTF. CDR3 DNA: TGTGCCAGCATACCCAGACTGAGCTTCTCTGGGGCCAACGTCCTGACTTTC.

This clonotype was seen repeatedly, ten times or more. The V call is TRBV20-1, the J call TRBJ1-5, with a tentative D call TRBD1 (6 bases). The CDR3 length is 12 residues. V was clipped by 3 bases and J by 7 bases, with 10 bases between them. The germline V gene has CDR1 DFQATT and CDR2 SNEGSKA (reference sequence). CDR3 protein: CSASRGRQPQHF. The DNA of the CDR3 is TGCAGTGCTAGCAGGGGACGGCAGCCCCAGCATTTT.

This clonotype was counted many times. DNA of the CDR3: TGTGCCAGCAGCCCGGGACTCAGCTCCTATAATTCACCCCTCCACTTT. Its protein is CASSPGLSSYNSPLHF. The chain couples TRBV11-2 to TRBJ1-6; the D gene is possibly TRBD1 (5 bases). The CDR3 spans 16 residues. V lost 5 bases and J 0 bases, leaving 11 bases between the germline ends. Germline V CDR1 and CDR2: SGHAT, FQNNGV.

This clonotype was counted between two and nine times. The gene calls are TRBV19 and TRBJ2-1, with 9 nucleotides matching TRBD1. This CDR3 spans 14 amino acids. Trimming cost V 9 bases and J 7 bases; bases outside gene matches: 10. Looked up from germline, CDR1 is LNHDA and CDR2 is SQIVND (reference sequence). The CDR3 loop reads CARRTGGNTNEQFF. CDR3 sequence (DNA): TGTGCCAGACGAACAGGGGGCAACACGAATGAGCAGTTCTTC.

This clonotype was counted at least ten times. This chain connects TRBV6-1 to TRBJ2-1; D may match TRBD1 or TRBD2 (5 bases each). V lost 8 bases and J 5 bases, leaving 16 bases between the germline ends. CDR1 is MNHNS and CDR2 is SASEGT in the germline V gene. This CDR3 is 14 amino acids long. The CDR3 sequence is CASELGTAHNEQFF. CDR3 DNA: TGTGCCAGCGAGCTCGGGACGGCCCACAATGAGCAGTTCTTC.